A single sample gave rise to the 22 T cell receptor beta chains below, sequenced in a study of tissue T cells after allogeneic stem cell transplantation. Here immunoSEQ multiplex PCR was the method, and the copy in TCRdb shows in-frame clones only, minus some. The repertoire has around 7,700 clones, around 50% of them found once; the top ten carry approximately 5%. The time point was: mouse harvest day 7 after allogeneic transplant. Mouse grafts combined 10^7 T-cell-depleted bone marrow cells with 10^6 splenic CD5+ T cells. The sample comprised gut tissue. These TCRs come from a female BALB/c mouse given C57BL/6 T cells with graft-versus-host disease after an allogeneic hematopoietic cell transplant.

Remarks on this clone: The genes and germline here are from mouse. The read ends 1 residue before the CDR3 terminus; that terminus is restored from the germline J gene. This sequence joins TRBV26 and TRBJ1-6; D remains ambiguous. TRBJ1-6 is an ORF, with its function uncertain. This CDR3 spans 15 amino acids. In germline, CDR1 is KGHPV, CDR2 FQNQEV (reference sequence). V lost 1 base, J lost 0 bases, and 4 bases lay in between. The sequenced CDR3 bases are TGTGCCAGCAGTCTGTATAATTCCTATAATTCGCCCCTCTAC. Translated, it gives CASSLYNSYNSPLY. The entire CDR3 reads CASSLYNSYNSPLYF.

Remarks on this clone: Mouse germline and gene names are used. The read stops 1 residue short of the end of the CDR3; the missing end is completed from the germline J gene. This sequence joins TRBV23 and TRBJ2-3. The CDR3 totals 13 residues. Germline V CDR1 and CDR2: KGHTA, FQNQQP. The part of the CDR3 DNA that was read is TGCTCCAGCAGCCGGGACAGTGCAGAAACGCTGTAT. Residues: CSSSRDSAETLY. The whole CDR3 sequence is CSSSRDSAETLYF. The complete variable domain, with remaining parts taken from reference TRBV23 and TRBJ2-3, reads DAAVTQKPRYLIKMKGQEAEMKCIPEKGHTAVFWYQQKQSKELKFLIYFQNQQPLDQIDMVKERFSAVCPSSSLCSLGIRTCEAEDSALYLCSSSRDSAETLYFGSGTRLTVL.

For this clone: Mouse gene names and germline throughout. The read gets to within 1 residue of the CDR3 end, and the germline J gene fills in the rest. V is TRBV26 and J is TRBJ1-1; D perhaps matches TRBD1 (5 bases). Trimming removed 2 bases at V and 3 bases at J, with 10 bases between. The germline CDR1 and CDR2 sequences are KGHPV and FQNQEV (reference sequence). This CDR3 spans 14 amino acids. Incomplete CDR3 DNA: TGTGCCAGCAGTCTGACGGGACCGTACACAGAAGTCTTC. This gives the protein CASSLTGPYTEVF. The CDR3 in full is CASSLTGPYTEVFF. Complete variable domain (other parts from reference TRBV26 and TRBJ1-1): NSKVIQTPRYLVKGQGQKAKMRCIPEKGHPVVFWYQQNKNNEFKFLINFQNQEVLQQIDMTEKRFSAECPSNSPCSLEIQSSEAGDSALYLCASSLTGPYTEVFFGKGTRLTVV.

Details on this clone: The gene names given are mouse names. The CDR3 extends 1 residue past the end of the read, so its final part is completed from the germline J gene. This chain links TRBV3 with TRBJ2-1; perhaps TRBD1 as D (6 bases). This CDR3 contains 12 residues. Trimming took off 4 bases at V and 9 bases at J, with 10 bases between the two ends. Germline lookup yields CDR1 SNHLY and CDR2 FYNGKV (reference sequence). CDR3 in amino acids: CASSYGTLEQFF. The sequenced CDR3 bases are TGTGCCAGCAGCTACGGGACACTTGAGCAGTTC.

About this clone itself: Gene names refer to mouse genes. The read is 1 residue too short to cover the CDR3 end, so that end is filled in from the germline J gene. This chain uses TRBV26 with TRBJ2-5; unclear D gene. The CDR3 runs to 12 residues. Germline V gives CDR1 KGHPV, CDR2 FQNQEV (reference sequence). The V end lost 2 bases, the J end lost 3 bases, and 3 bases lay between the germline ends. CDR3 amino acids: CASSLQQDTQYF. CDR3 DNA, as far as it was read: TGTGCCAGCAGTCTGCAGCAAGACACCCAGTAC.

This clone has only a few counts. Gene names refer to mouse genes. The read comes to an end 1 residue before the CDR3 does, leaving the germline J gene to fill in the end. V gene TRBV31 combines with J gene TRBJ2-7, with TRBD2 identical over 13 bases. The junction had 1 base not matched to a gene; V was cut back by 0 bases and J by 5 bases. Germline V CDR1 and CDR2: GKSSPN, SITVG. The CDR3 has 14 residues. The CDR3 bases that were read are TGTGCCTGGAGTCTAGGGACTGGGGGGGATGAACAGTAC. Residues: CAWSLGTGGDEQY. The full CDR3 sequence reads CAWSLGTGGDEQYF. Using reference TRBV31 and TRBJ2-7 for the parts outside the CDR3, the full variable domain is AQTIHQWPVAEIKAVGSPLSLGCTIKGKSSPNLYWYWQATGGTLQQLFYSITVGQVESVVQLNLSASRPKDDQFILSTEKLLLSHSGFYLCAWSLGTGGDEQYFGPGTRLTVL.

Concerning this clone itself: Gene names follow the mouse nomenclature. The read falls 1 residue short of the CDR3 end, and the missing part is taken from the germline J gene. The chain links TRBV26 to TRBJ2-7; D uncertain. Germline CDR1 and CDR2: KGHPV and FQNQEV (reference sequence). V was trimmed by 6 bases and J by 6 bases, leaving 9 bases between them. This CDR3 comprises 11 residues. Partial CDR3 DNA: TGTGCCAGCAGCCGGGAGGGTGAACAGTAC. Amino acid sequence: CASSREGEQY. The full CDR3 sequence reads CASSREGEQYF.

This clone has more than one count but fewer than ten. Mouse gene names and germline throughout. The CDR3 DNA, read in part, is TGTGCCAGCAGCCTGACTGGGGGGCCTTATGAACAGTAC. Its protein is CASSLTGGPYEQY. The full CDR3 is CASSLTGGPYEQYF. The genes are TRBV3 and TRBJ2-7; 10 bases match TRBD2. The read terminates 1 residue before the CDR3 end, so the remaining end is supplied by the germline J gene. The CDR3 loop spans 14 amino acids. V was clipped by 5 bases and J by 4 bases; unmatched bases: 5. Germline lookup yields CDR1 SNHLY and CDR2 FYNGKV (reference sequence).

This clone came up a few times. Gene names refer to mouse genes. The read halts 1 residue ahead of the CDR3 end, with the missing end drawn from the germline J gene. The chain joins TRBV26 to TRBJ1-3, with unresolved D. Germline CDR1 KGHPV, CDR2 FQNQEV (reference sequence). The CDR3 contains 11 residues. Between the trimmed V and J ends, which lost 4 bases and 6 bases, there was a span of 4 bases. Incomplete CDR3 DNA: TGTGCCAGCAGTCCGCTAAATACGCTCTAT. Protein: CASSPLNTLY. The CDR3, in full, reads CASSPLNTLYF.

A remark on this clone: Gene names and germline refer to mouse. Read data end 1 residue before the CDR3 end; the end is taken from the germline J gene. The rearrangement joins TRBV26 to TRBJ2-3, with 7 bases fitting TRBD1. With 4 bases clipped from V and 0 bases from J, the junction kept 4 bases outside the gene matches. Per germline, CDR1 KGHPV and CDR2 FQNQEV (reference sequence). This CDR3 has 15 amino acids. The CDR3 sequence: CASSRTGPSAETLYF. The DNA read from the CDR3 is TGTGCCAGCAGTCGGACAGGACCTAGTGCAGAAACGCTGTAT.

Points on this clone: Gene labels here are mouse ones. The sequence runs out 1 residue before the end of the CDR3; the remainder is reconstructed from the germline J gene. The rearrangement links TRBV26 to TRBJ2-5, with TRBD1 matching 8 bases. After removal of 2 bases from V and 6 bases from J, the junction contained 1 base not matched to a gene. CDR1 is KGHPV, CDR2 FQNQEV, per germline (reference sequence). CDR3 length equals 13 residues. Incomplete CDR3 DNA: TGTGCCAGCAGTCTGCAGGGGGCGGACACCCAGTAC. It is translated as CASSLQGADTQY. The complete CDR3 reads CASSLQGADTQYF. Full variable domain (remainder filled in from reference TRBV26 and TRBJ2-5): NSKVIQTPRYLVKGQGQKAKMRCIPEKGHPVVFWYQQNKNNEFKFLINFQNQEVLQQIDMTEKRFSAECPSNSPCSLEIQSSEAGDSALYLCASSLQGADTQYFGPGTRLLVL.

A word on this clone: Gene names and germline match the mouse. The CDR3 spells CASSLDKDTQYF. CDR3 DNA, as far as it was read: TGTGCAAGCAGCTTAGACAAAGACACCCAGTAC. This sequence joins TRBV16 and TRBJ2-5; D gene ambiguous. The read gets to within 1 residue of the CDR3 end, and the germline J gene fills in the rest. Trimming removed 0 bases from V and 4 bases from J, with 2 bases in between. Per the germline V gene, CDR1 is SGHSA and CDR2 is FRNQAP. CDR3 length equals 12 residues.

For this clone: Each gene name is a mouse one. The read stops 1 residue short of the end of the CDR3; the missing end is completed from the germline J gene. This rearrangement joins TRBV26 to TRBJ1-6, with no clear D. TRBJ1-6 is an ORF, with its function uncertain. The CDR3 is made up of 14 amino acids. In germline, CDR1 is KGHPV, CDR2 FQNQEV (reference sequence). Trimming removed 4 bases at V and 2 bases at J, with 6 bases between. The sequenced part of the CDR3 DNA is TGTGCCAGCAGTCCCGGGGCCTATAATTCGCCCCTCTAC. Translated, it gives CASSPGAYNSPLY. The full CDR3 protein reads CASSPGAYNSPLYF.

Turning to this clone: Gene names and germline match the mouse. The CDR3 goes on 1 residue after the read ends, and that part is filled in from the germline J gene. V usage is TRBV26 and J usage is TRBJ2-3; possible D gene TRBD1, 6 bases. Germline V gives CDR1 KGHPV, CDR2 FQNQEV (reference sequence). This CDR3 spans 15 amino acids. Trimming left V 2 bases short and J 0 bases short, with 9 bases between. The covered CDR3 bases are TGTGCCAGCAGTCTGAGGGGGTTTAGTGCAGAAACGCTGTAT. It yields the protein CASSLRGFSAETLY. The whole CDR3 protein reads CASSLRGFSAETLYF.

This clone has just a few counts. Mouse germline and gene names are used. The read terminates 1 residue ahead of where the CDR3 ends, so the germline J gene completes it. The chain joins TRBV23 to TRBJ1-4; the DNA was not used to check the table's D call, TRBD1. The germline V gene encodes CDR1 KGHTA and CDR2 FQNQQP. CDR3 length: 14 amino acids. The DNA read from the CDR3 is TGCTCCAGCAGCCGAGACAGTTCCAACGAAAGATTATTT. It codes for CSSSRDSSNERLF. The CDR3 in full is CSSSRDSSNERLFF.

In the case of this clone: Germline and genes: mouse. The CDR3 reads CASSPTPHPNSDYTF. The sequenced part of the CDR3 DNA is TGTGCCAGCAGTCCCACCCCACATCCAAACTCCGACTACACC. The chain joins TRBV14 to TRBJ1-2; D is undetermined. The read terminates 1 residue ahead of where the CDR3 ends, so the germline J gene completes it. Trimming stripped 4 bases from V and 0 bases from J, with 13 bases between. Germline lookup yields CDR1 SGHDT and CDR2 FRDEAV. This CDR3 is 15 amino acids long.

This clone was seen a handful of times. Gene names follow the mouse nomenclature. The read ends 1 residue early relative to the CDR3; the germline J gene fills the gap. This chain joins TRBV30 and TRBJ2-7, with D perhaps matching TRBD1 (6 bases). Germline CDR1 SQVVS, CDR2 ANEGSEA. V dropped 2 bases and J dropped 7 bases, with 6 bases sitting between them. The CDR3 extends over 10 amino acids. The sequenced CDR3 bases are TGTAGTTCTAGACAGGGGGAACAGTAC. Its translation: CSSRQGEQY. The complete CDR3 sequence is CSSRQGEQYF.

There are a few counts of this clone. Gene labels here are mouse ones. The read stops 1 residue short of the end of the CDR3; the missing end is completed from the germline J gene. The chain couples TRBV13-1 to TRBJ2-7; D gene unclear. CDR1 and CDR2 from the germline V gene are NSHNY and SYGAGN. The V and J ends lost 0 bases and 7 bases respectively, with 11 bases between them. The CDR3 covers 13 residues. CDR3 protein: CASSDASGGEQYF. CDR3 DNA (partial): TGTGCCAGCAGTGATGCATCTGGCGGCGAACAGTAC.

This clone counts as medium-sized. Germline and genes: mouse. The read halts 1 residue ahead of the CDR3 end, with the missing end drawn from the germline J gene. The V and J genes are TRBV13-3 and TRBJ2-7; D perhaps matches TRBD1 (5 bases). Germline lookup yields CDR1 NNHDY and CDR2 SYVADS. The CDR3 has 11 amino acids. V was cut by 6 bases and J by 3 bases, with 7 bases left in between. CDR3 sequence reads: CASKDNYEQYF. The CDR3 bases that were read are TGTGCCAGCAAGGACAACTATGAACAGTAC.

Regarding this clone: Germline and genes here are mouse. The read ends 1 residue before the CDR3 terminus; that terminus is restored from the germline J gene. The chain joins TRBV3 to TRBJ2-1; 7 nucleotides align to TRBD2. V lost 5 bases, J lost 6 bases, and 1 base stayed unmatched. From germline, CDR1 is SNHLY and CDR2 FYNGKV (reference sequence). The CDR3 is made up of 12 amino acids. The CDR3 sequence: CASSPGGAEQFF. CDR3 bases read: TGTGCCAGCAGCCCTGGGGGTGCTGAGCAGTTC.

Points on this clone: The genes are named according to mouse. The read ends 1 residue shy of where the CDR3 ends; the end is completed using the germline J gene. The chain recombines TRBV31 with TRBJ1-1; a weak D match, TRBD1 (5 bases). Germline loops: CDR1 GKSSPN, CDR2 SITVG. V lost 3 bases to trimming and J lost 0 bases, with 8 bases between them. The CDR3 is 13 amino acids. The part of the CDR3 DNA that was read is TGTGCCTGGAGGGGACTGGCAAACACAGAAGTCTTC. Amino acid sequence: CAWRGLANTEVF. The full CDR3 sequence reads CAWRGLANTEVFF.

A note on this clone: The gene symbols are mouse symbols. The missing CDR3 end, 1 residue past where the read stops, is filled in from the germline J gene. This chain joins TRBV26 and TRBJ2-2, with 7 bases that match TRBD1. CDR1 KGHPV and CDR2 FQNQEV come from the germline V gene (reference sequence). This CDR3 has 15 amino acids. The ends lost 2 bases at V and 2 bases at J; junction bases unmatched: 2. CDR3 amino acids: CASSLPRGNTGQLYF. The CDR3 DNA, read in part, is TGTGCCAGCAGTCTGCCCAGGGGGAACACCGGGCAGCTCTAC.